The entry that follows covers one T cell receptor beta chain sequence. The sample is drawn from a study of blood T cells in healthy people across ages. For the study at large: Capture via template switching afforded approximately one barcoded beta molecule per two T cells.

A second PCR of about 6 to 12 cycles used a sample-barcoded 5' primer and a J-beta primer mix. All cDNA molecules were each tagged by a template-switch adaptor with 12 random nucleotides. TCRdb called the 5' RACE reads again in MiXCR, with one record for every CDR3 protein. This table holds about 640,000 distinct CDR3 sequences, roughly 53% found once. The CDR3 is 15 residues long. Germline V gene lookup returns CDR1 MGHRA and CDR2 YSYEKL. V was trimmed by 4 bases and J by 1 base, leaving 13 bases between them. This receptor was obtained from a man aged 60-69 years in good health. Input material: blood. V is TRBV4-1 and J is TRBJ1-1, with D tentatively TRBD1 (6 bases). The CDR3 protein is CASSRTGMGNTEAFF. In DNA, the CDR3 is TGCGCCAGCAGCCGTACAGGGATGGGGAACACTGAAGCTTTCTTT.